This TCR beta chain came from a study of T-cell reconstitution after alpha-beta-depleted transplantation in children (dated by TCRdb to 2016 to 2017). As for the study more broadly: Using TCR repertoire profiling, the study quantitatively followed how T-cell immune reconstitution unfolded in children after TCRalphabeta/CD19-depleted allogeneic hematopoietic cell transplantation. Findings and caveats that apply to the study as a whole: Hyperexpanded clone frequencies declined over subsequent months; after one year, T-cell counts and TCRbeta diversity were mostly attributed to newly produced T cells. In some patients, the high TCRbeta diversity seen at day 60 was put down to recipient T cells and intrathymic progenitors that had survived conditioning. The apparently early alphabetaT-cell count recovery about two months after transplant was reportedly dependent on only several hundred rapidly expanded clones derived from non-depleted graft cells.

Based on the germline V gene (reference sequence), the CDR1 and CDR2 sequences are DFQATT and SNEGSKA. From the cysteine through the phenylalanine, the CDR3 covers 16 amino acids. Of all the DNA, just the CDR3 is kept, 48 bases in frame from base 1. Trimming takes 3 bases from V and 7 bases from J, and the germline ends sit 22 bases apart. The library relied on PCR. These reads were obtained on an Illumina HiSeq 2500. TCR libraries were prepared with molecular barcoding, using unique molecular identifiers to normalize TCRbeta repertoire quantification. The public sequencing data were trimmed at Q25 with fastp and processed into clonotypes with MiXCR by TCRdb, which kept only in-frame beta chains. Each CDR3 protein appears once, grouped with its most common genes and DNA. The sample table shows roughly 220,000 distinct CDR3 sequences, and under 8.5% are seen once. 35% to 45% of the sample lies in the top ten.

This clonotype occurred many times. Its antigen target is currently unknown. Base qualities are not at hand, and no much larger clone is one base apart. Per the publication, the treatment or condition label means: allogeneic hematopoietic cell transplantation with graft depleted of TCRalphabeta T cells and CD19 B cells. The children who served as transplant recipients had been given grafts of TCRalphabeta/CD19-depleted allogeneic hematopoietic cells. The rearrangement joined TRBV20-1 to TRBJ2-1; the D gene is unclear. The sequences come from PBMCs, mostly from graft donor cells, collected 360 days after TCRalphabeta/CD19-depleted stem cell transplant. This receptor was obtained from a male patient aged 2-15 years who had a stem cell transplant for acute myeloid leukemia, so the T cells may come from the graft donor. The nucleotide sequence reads TGCAGTGCTAGCCCGGCCTCCTCCATCGTTACAAATGAGCAGTTCTTC. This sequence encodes CSASPASSIVTNEQFF.